These T cell receptor beta chains were read from a single sample in a study of blood T cell repertoires in COVID-19. Measured with immunoSEQ multiplex PCR; TCRdb has only the in-frame clones, and not every one. The data contain 97,000 or so clones, around 76% of them seen just once; the ten biggest clones take up around 19%. Sequenced: peripheral blood. These TCRs come from a man aged 80 or over with acute or convalescent COVID-19. Each CDR3 is given with its conserved first and last residue. Each record gives: J gene, clone size, D gene, V gene, CDR3 protein, CDR3 DNA. The D gene is left open where the match is weak. Clone size is stated in some rows and not others, as once, few, many or a class when expanded.

TRBJ2-2,-,TRBD1,TRBV9,CASSVFGTGTPGELFF,TGTGCCAGCAGCGTTTTCGGGACAGGGACCCCCGGGGAGCTGTTTTTT
TRBJ2-1,-,TRBD2,TRBV10-2,CASSVRSGMGSYNEQFF,TGCGCCAGCAGTGTACGTAGCGGGATGGGGTCCTACAATGAGCAGTTCTTC
TRBJ2-7,-,TRBD1,TRBV6-5,CASALGTVDEQYF,TGTGCCAGCGCCCTGGGGACAGTAGACGAGCAGTACTTC
TRBJ1-1,-,-,TRBV7-2,CASSVTANTEAFF,TGTGCCAGCAGCGTGACAGCGAACACTGAAGCTTTCTTT
TRBJ1-2,-,-,TRBV29-1,CSVGEGKGGGYGYTF,TGCAGCGTTGGAGAGGGGAAGGGAGGGGGGTATGGCTACACCTTC
TRBJ1-1,-,-,TRBV6-2/TRBV6-3,CASSPQGRLNTEAFF,TGTGCCAGCAGTCCCCAGGGCCGGCTGAACACTGAAGCTTTCTTT
TRBJ2-1,-,TRBD2,TRBV2,CASSERLAGRYEQFF,TGTGCCAGCAGTGAGAGACTAGCGGGAAGGTATGAGCAGTTCTTC
TRBJ2-6,-,TRBD1,TRBV18,CASSPPGQGATGANVLTF,TGTGCCAGCTCACCACCGGGACAGGGGGCAACTGGGGCCAACGTCCTGACTTTC
TRBJ1-1,-,-,TRBV6-1,CASSFQQPVNTEAFF,TGTGCCAGCAGTTTCCAACAGCCCGTGAACACTGAAGCTTTCTTT
TRBJ1-2,-,-,TRBV5-1,CASSPGPYGYTF,TGCGCCAGCAGCCCGGGTCCCTACGGCTACACCTTC
TRBJ2-2,-,TRBD2,TRBV19,CASSNGREKDTGELFF,TGTGCCAGTAGTAACGGGCGGGAGAAGGACACCGGGGAGCTGTTTTTT
TRBJ1-2,-,TRBD1,TRBV11-2,CASSSTGQGGYGYTF,TGTGCCAGCAGCTCCACAGGACAGGGGGGCTATGGCTACACCTTC
TRBJ1-2,-,-,TRBV2,CASSSGQNYGYTF,TGTGCCAGCAGTTCTGGACAAAACTATGGCTACACCTTC
TRBJ1-1,few,-,TRBV28,CASWPAGNTEAFF,TGTGCCAGCTGGCCGGCGGGAAACACTGAAGCTTTCTTT
TRBJ2-3,-,-,TRBV20-1,CSAGSDTQYF,TGCAGCGCGGGGTCGGATACGCAGTATTTT
TRBJ2-5,-,-,TRBV7-2,CASSFGRGETQYF,TGTGCCAGCAGCTTCGGAAGGGGAGAGACCCAGTACTTC
TRBJ2-2,-,TRBD1,TRBV9,CASSVEDRGRDTGELFF,TGTGCCAGCAGCGTAGAGGACAGGGGGCGGGACACCGGGGAGCTGTTTTTT
TRBJ1-2,-,TRBD1,TRBV12-3/TRBV12-4,CASSPGQVYGYTF,TGTGCCAGCAGCCCCGGACAGGTCTATGGCTACACCTTC
TRBJ2-7,-,TRBD1,TRBV19,CASSIGDSKYEQYF,TGTGCCAGTAGTATAGGGGACAGCAAGTACGAGCAGTACTTC
TRBJ1-2,-,TRBD1,TRBV5-6,CASSPGTGGYGYTF,TGTGCCAGCAGCCCGGGGACAGGAGGCTATGGCTACACCTTC
TRBJ2-7,-,TRBD1,TRBV6-5,CASRFGQAYEQYF,TGTGCCAGCAGATTCGGACAGGCCTACGAGCAGTACTTC
TRBJ2-4,-,TRBD1,TRBV28,CASSLYRGLENIQYF,TGTGCCAGCAGTTTATACAGGGGGCTGGAGAACATTCAGTACTTC
TRBJ2-1,-,TRBD2,TRBV27,CASSLNPSLAGDYNEQFF,TGTGCCAGCAGTTTAAACCCGTCACTAGCGGGGGATTACAATGAGCAGTTCTTC
TRBJ2-6,-,TRBD1,TRBV7-9,CASSFGTGPGANVLTF,TGTGCCAGCAGCTTCGGGACAGGGCCAGGGGCCAACGTCCTGACTTTC
TRBJ1-2,few,-,TRBV6-5,CASRQQLVHTF,TGTGCCAGCCGACAACAATTAGTGCACACCTTC
TRBJ2-7,-,TRBD1,TRBV7-2,CASSLANRGNEQYF,TGTGCCAGCAGCTTAGCGAACAGGGGCAACGAGCAGTACTTC
TRBJ1-5,-,-,TRBV28,CASSISTGSNQPQHF,TGTGCCAGCAGTATTTCTACAGGAAGCAATCAGCCCCAGCATTTT
TRBJ1-4,-,-,TRBV5-6,CASSLGNYNEKLFF,TGTGCCAGCAGCTTGGGTAATTATAATGAAAAACTGTTTTTT
TRBJ2-1,-,TRBD1,TRBV7-8,CASSSQGVNEQFF,TGTGCCAGCAGTTCACAGGGGGTGAATGAGCAGTTCTTC
TRBJ1-2,once,TRBD1,TRBV7-2,CASSLGGTGYGYTF,TGTGCCAGCAGCTTAGGTGGGACAGGCTATGGCTACACCTTC
TRBJ2-1,-,-,TRBV14,CASSQDLEGEQFF,TGTGCCAGCAGCCAAGATTTGGAGGGTGAGCAGTTCTTC
TRBJ2-7,-,TRBD1,TRBV7-9,CASSSLAATGAYEQYF,TGTGCCAGCAGCTCCCTGGCGGCGACAGGGGCTTACGAGCAGTACTTC
TRBJ2-7,few,TRBD1,TRBV5-4,CASSPDRIYEQYF,TGTGCCAGCAGCCCGGACAGGATCTACGAGCAGTACTTC
TRBJ1-4,-,TRBD1,TRBV5-1,CASSLGGQDNEKLFF,TGCGCCAGCAGCTTGGGGGGACAGGATAATGAAAAACTGTTTTTT
TRBJ1-4,-,-,TRBV23-1,CASSQAGINEKLFF,TGCGCCAGCAGTCAAGCAGGGATTAATGAAAAACTGTTTTTT
TRBJ2-1,-,-,TRBV20-1,CSASTGISYNEQFF,TGCAGTGCTAGTACCGGGATCTCCTACAATGAGCAGTTCTTC
TRBJ1-1,once,TRBD1,TRBV6-2/TRBV6-3,CASSYSRDRGRPFF,TGTGCCAGCAGTTACTCCCGGGACAGGGGAAGACCTTTCTTT
TRBJ1-4,-,TRBD1,TRBV30,CAWSADRGRAEKLFF,TGTGCCTGGAGTGCGGACAGGGGGCGCGCTGAAAAACTGTTTTTT
TRBJ1-3,-,-,TRBV7-2,CASTLLVPGNTIYF,TGTGCCAGCACCCTACTCGTGCCTGGAAACACCATATATTTT
TRBJ1-4,-,-,TRBV5-1,CASSLRARGEKLFF,TGCGCCAGCAGCTTGCGGGCCCGGGGTGAAAAACTGTTTTTT
TRBJ2-1,few,-,TRBV7-9,CASLRYEQQFF,TGTGCCAGCCTGAGGTACGAGCAGCAGTTCTTC
TRBJ2-7,few,TRBD2,TRBV7-2,CASSPGQGGTSGGYEQYF,TGTGCCAGCAGCCCGGGACAGGGAGGGACTAGCGGGGGGTACGAGCAGTACTTC
TRBJ2-3,-,-,TRBV2,CATTGGGLGTDTQYF,TGTGCCACCACAGGGGGGGGGCTAGGCACAGATACGCAGTATTTT
TRBJ1-1,few,-,TRBV12-5,CASGPPLGGVRNTEAFF,TGTGCTAGTGGTCCGCCGTTGGGAGGAGTCCGGAACACTGAAGCTTTCTTT
TRBJ2-3,-,-,TRBV29-1,CSVILGADTQYF,TGCAGCGTTATCCTAGGGGCAGATACGCAGTATTTT
TRBJ2-1,-,-,TRBV20-1,CSASQGSTSYNEQFF,TGCAGTGCTAGTCAAGGGAGCACCTCCTACAATGAGCAGTTCTTC
TRBJ2-3,-,-,TRBV19,CASSISGLRDTQYF,TGTGCCAGTAGTATTAGCGGTCTAAGAGATACGCAGTATTTT
TRBJ1-4,-,-,TRBV5-1,CASSLGRGVEKLFF,TGCGCCAGCAGCTTGGGTCGGGGAGTTGAAAAACTGTTTTTT
TRBJ1-2,-,-,TRBV5-4,CASSLASGQNGYTF,TGTGCCAGCAGCTTGGCCTCAGGACAAAATGGCTACACCTTC
TRBJ1-5,-,-,TRBV11-2,CASSFNSNQPQHF,TGTGCCAGCAGCTTCAATAGCAATCAGCCCCAGCATTTT
TRBJ1-1,few,TRBD1,TRBV27,CASRRQGATNTEAFF,TGTGCCAGCCGAAGACAGGGCGCCACAAACACTGAAGCTTTCTTT
TRBJ2-5,-,-,TRBV19,CASSIGASGETQYF,TGTGCCAGTAGTATAGGGGCCAGTGGGGAGACCCAGTACTTC
TRBJ2-2,-,TRBD1,TRBV19,CASRDRRNTGELFF,TGTGCCAGTAGGGACAGGAGGAACACCGGGGAGCTGTTTTTT
TRBJ2-7,-,-,TRBV24-1,CATGGRHYEQYF,TGTGCCACTGGAGGACGGCACTACGAGCAGTACTTC
TRBJ2-5,-,TRBD2,TRBV7-2,CASGGRTSGKNSGETQYF,TGTGCCAGCGGGGGGCGGACTAGCGGGAAAAATTCAGGAGAGACCCAGTACTTC
TRBJ2-3,-,TRBD2,TRBV4-3,CASSPSGGSGTDTQYF,TGCGCCAGCAGCCCTTCGGGTGGTAGCGGGACAGATACGCAGTATTTT
TRBJ2-3,-,TRBD2,TRBV5-8,CASSRGLAGLIADTQYF,TGTGCCAGCAGCAGGGGACTAGCGGGCCTCATAGCAGATACGCAGTATTTT